The 26 T cell receptor beta chains reported below all come from one sample, sequenced in a study of T-cell reconstitution after alpha-beta-depleted transplantation in children (dated by TCRdb to the mid-2010s). Libraries were built with PCR. TCRdb lists the instrument as Illumina HiSeq 2500. To normalize quantification of the TCRbeta repertoire, the TCR libraries were built with molecular barcoding that relied on unique molecular identifiers. TCRdb reran the public reads through fastp at Q25 and MiXCR, keeping productive beta chains. Entries are consolidated by CDR3 protein sequence, retaining the most common genes and DNA. For this sample there are about 500,000 distinct CDR3 sequences; 30% to 35% appear just once. The leading ten clones occupy 2% to 3% of the sample. The sample was PBMCs from the stem cell graft donor, taken from the stem cell graft. The receptors originated from a human donor who donated a stem cell graft to a child with aplastic anemia.

This clonotype was picked up many times. The rearrangement uses TRBV5-1 and TRBJ2-1; TRBD2 agrees at 11 bases. CDR1 is SGHRS and CDR2 is YFSETQ in the germline V gene. Trimming took 4 bases from V and 4 from J; bases not matched to a gene: 4. This CDR3 is 15 amino acids long. The CDR3 nucleotides read TGCGCCAGCAGCCTGACTAGCGGGGCATACAATGAGCAGTTCTTC. Translating it yields CASSLTSGAYNEQFF.

This clonotype has only a few counts. This sequence joins TRBV29-1 and TRBJ2-7; TRBD1 is a possible D gene (5 bases). The V gene's germline CDR1 is SQVTM and CDR2 ANQGSEA. V was pared by 0 bases and J by 5 bases, with 11 bases between. CDR3 length: 13 amino acids. The CDR3: CSVEDLPGNEQYF. CDR3 bases: TGCAGCGTTGAAGATCTTCCAGGGAACGAGCAGTACTTC.

The gene calls are TRBV12-3 or TRBV12-4 and TRBJ2-5; D is unclear. The ends were cut back, 6 bases at V and 7 bases at J, with 12 bases in the middle. The CDR3 is 12 amino acids. CDR3 nucleotide sequence: TGTGCCAGCAGCTCGGCCCCAGGGACCCAGTACTTC. It is translated as CASSSAPGTQYF.

This clonotype was seen a few times. The V gene is TRBV7-9, the J gene TRBJ1-3, with D unclear. The V end lost 3 bases, the J end lost 1 base, and 7 bases lay between the germline ends. CDR3 size: 14 residues. Germline V gene lookup returns CDR1 SEHNR and CDR2 FQNEAQ (reference sequence). The CDR3 sequence is CASSFAESGNTIYF. Here the CDR3 DNA reads TGTGCCAGCAGCTTTGCGGAATCTGGAAACACCATATATTTT.

This clonotype was picked up a small number of times. The V call is TRBV9, the J call TRBJ1-1; the D gene is possibly TRBD1 (5 bases). V dropped 4 bases and J dropped 3 bases, with 13 bases sitting between them. The CDR3 runs 14 residues. The V gene's germline CDR1 is SGDLS and CDR2 YYNGEE. DNA for the CDR3: TGTGCCAGCAGCTCTAGTGACAGTTACACTGAAGCTTTCTTT. This codes for CASSSSDSYTEAFF.

The V call is TRBV7-8, the J call TRBJ2-7; TRBD2 matches at 7 bases. V shed 1 base, J shed 0 bases, and the junction held 6 bases outside the gene matches. The CDR3 runs to 16 residues. CDR1 and CDR2 from the germline V gene are SGHVS and FQNEAQ. Here the CDR3 DNA reads TGTGCCAGCAGCTTAGGGGGAGGGTCAAGCTCCTACGAGCAGTACTTC. Amino acids: CASSLGGGSSSYEQYF.

V usage is TRBV6-5 and J usage is TRBJ2-3; 9 nucleotides agree with TRBD2. The germline V gene encodes CDR1 MNHEY and CDR2 SVGAGI. This CDR3 comprises 15 residues. J was trimmed by 6 bases and V by 2 bases; bases with no gene match: 6. As DNA, the CDR3 is TGTGCCAGCAGTTACGGCGGGAGGGCGATCGATACGCAGTATTTT. It encodes CASSYGGRAIDTQYF.

The gene calls are TRBV30 and TRBJ2-1; maybe TRBD1 (5 bases). In germline, CDR1 is GTSNPN, CDR2 SVGIG (reference sequence). Trimming cost V 0 bases and J 2 bases, with 8 bases left between them. There are 14 residues in the CDR3. Here the CDR3 reads CAWSVQAAYNEQFF. CDR3 coding DNA: TGTGCCTGGAGTGTACAGGCAGCCTACAATGAGCAGTTCTTC.

The CDR3 is CASSANSGSSYNEQFF. The CDR3, as DNA: TGTGCCAGCAGCGCGAATAGCGGGAGCTCCTACAATGAGCAGTTCTTC. The rearrangement joins TRBV11-3 to TRBJ2-1; 9 bases agree with TRBD2. The CDR3 length is 16 residues. In germline, CDR1 is SGHNT, CDR2 YENEEA. Trimming removed 5 bases from V and 0 bases from J; junction bases left unmatched: 5.

The chain recombines TRBV28 with TRBJ2-7; D ambiguous. The ends were cut back, 5 bases at V and 5 bases at J, with 13 bases in the middle. The CDR3 loop spans 13 amino acids. CDR1 and CDR2 from the germline V gene are MDHEN and SYDVKM. The CDR3 is CASSQVRPDEQYF. CDR3 in DNA: TGTGCCAGCAGTCAAGTAAGGCCGGACGAGCAGTACTTC.

The chain employs TRBV7-2 and TRBJ2-4, with 9 bases identical to TRBD1. Germline V gives CDR1 SGHTA, CDR2 FQGNSA. V lost 1 base to trimming and J lost 3 bases; unmatched junction nucleotides: 4. The CDR3 has 16 residues. CDR3 bases: TGTGCCAGCAGCTTAGACAGGGGGCTGGTCAAAAACATTCAGTACTTC. This sequence encodes CASSLDRGLVKNIQYF.

The V gene is TRBV4-1, the J gene TRBJ2-1, with 11 bases fitting TRBD2. Germline values: CDR1 MGHRA, CDR2 YSYEKL. Trimming removed 1 base from V and 0 bases from J; junction bases left unmatched: 5. The CDR3 spans 18 residues. This CDR3 reads CASSQGVSGRGSYNEQFF. The DNA for the CDR3 is TGCGCCAGCAGCCAAGGGGTTAGCGGGAGGGGCTCCTACAATGAGCAGTTCTTC.

This chain joins TRBV7-7 and TRBJ2-1; D ambiguous. Germline V gene data show CDR1 as SSHAT and CDR2 as FNYEAQ (reference sequence). The CDR3 sequence is 13 residues long. Trimming removed 6 bases from V and 7 bases from J, with 13 bases in between. The CDR3 sequence: CASSPVPGNEQFF. The CDR3 DNA reads as TGTGCCAGCAGTCCAGTCCCGGGTAATGAGCAGTTCTTC.

V usage is TRBV2 and J usage is TRBJ2-1; 9 nucleotides line up with TRBD2. This CDR3 is built from 15 residues. The germline CDR1 and CDR2 sequences are SNHLY and FYNNEI. The junction had 9 bases not matched to a gene; V was cut back by 7 bases and J by 5 bases. The CDR3 sequence: CASIRREGLNNEQFF. As DNA, the CDR3 is TGTGCCAGCATCAGGCGGGAGGGCCTCAACAATGAGCAGTTCTTC.

V usage is TRBV19 and J usage is TRBJ2-3; 7 positions match TRBD1. The germline V gene has CDR1 LNHDA and CDR2 SQIVND (reference sequence). The junction had 11 bases not matched to a gene; V was cut back by 6 bases and J by 2 bases. The CDR3 contains 16 residues. The CDR3 DNA sequence: TGTGCCAGTAGCACACCCGGGGACAGACTCACAGATACGCAGTATTTT. It translates to CASSTPGDRLTDTQYF.

CDR3 residues: CASNNHLAGNEQFF. The CDR3 nucleotides are TGTGCCAGCAATAACCATCTAGCGGGCAATGAGCAGTTCTTC. This chain joins TRBV28 and TRBJ2-1; 8 bases align to TRBD2. The J segment lost 6 bases and the V segment lost 7 bases, leaving 8 bases of the junction unmatched. The germline CDR1 and CDR2 sequences are MDHEN and SYDVKM. This CDR3 has 14 residues.

The V call is TRBV6-1, the J call TRBJ2-5; weak D call: TRBD1 (6 bases). The germline gives CDR1 MNHNS, CDR2 SASEGT. The CDR3 length is 14 residues. V was clipped by 5 bases and J by 4 bases, with 14 bases between them. Here the CDR3 reads CASSLRGLRETQYF. The CDR3 DNA is TGTGCCAGCAGTCTCAGGGGTCTGAGAGAGACCCAGTACTTC.

The J gene is TRBJ2-1, the V gene TRBV5-5; D remains unclear. Germline V gives CDR1 SGHKS, CDR2 YYEKEE (reference sequence). V was cut by 2 bases and J by 7 bases, with 13 bases left in between. The CDR3 is 14 residues long. CDR3 in amino acids: CASSFVGEGNEQFF. The CDR3 DNA sequence: TGTGCCAGCAGCTTTGTTGGGGAAGGTAATGAGCAGTTCTTC.

The chain combines TRBV9 with TRBJ1-2; 7 nucleotides line up with TRBD1. The V segment lost 0 bases and the J segment 7 bases; nucleotides outside the gene matches: 12. The CDR3 sequence is 16 residues long. The germline V gene encodes CDR1 SGDLS and CDR2 YYNGEE. The DNA of the CDR3 is TGTGCCAGCAGCGTAGATGAGTGGAAGGGGGCTGGTGGCTACACCTTC. Translation: CASSVDEWKGAGGYTF.

The genes are TRBV5-1 and TRBJ2-4; 10 nucleotides align to TRBD2. Germline-derived CDR1 and CDR2 are SGHRS and YFSETQ. V gave up 1 base and J gave up 12 bases; unmatched junction bases: 7. CDR3 size: 14 residues. The DNA of the CDR3 is TGCGCCAGCAGCTTGACTAGCGGGAATTCCCGTCAGTACTTC. Protein sequence: CASSLTSGNSRQYF.

The genes are TRBV12-3 or TRBV12-4 and TRBJ1-1; D gene uncertain. The CDR3 contains 16 residues. Trimming removed 3 bases at V and 1 base at J, with 15 bases between. CDR3 in DNA: TGTGCCAGCAGTTTTCCCGGCGGGGTTGCGAACACTGAAGCTTTCTTT. Its protein is CASSFPGGVANTEAFF.

This clonotype has only a few counts. The conserved final phenylalanine or tryptophan is absent from the CDR3, which likely points to a read error. It is unclear where the CDR3 begins or ends on the DNA, so no DNA is shown, and the CDR3 is as TCRdb lists it. The rearrangement uses TRBV12-3 or TRBV12-4 and TRBJ1-4; the table's D call TRBD1 went unverified against the DNA. From its first to its last residue, the CDR3 has 10 amino acids. The CDR3 protein is CASSLQGWEL.

This clonotype was seen a handful of times. The chain recombines TRBV12-3 or TRBV12-4 with TRBJ2-2; TRBD2 agrees at 7 bases. The CDR3 has 12 amino acids. V shed 6 bases and J 10 bases; nucleotides not matched to a gene: 5. The CDR3 here is CASSPGGSELFF. The CDR3 DNA sequence: TGTGCCAGCAGCCCGGGGGGATCGGAGCTGTTTTTT.

The gene calls are TRBV15 and TRBJ2-1; 13 nucleotides agree with TRBD2. The CDR3 totals 21 residues. V lost 0 bases to trimming and J lost 0 bases; unmatched junction nucleotides: 11. Per the germline V gene, CDR1 is LNHNV and CDR2 is YYDKDF (reference sequence). In DNA form, the CDR3 reads TGTGCCACCAGCAGAGATAGTTTGGGACTAGCGGGAACGAGCTCCTACAATGAGCAGTTCTTC. Translated: CATSRDSLGLAGTSSYNEQFF.

This clonotype was detected a few times. This chain links TRBV14 with TRBJ2-5, with D possibly matching TRBD2 (7 bases). Germline V gene data show CDR1 as SGHDN and CDR2 as FVKESK. This CDR3 region has 18 residues. V was clipped by 0 bases and J by 5 bases, with 22 bases between them. CDR3 protein: CASSQDLRTGTTGETQYF. CDR3 DNA sequence: TGTGCCAGCAGCCAAGATTTGAGAACAGGGACTACAGGCGAGACCCAGTACTTC. Drawing the rest from reference TRBV14 and TRBJ2-5, the complete variable domain is EAGVTQFPSHSVIEKGQTVTLRCDPISGHDNLYWYRRVMGKEIKFLLHFVKESKQDESGMPNNRFLAERTGGTYSTLKVQPAELEDSGVYFCASSQDLRTGTTGETQYFGPGTRLLVL.

V is TRBV12-3 or TRBV12-4 and J is TRBJ1-2; D is undetermined. This CDR3 spans 12 amino acids. Trimming stripped 1 base from V and 7 bases from J, with 7 bases between. CDR3: CASSLGAGGYTF. In DNA form, the CDR3 reads TGTGCCAGCAGTTTAGGGGCTGGTGGCTACACCTTC.